This T cell receptor (beta chain) appears in the sequencing data of a study of blood T cell repertoires in COVID-19. Study at large: PBMCs, B-cell-depleted T cells, or T cells were the source of the cDNA or gDNA that made up the material.

Study members were between about 18 and 95 years old and lived in 20 to 30 US regions. Allocation to cohorts depended on clinical history reported by the participants. The study counted Cohort 3 donors as recovered given two negative PCRs, clearance, or symptom resolution. The assay was immunoSEQ multiplex PCR, and TCRdb's table has in-frame clones only and misses some. The repertoire includes around 200,000 clones, approximately 85% of them detected once, and roughly 6.2% sits in the top ten. Trimming took off 4 bases at V and 0 bases at J, with 10 bases between the two ends. The CDR3 loop spans 14 amino acids. Germline-derived CDR1 and CDR2 are MDHEN and SYDVKM.

The sequenced sample consisted of PBMCs or T cells enriched from blood (not recorded which). The sequence was collected from a man aged 40-49 years who had recovered from COVID-19. The J gene is TRBJ2-7, the V gene TRBV28; a possible D gene is TRBD1 (6 bases). Written as DNA, the CDR3 is TGTGCCAGCAGTTCGGGACAAAGCTCCTACGAGCAGTACTTC. Translated, it gives CASSSGQSSYEQYF.